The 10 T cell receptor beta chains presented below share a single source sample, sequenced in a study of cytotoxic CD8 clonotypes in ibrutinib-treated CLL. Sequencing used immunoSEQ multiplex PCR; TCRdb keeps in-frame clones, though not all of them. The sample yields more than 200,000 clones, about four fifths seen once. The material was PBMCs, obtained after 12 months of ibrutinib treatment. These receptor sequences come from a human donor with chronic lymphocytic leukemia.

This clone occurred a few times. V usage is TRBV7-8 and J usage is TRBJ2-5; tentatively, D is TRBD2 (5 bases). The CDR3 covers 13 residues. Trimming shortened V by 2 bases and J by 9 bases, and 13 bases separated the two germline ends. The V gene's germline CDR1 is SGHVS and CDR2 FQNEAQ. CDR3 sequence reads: CASSLSRTEAQYF. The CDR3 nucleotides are TGTGCCAGCAGCTTATCGAGGACTGAGGCCCAGTACTTC.

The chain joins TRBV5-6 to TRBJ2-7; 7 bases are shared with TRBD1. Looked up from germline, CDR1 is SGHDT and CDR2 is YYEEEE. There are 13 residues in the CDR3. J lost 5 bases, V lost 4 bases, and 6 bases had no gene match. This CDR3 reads CASSVTGVHEQYF. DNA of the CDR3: TGTGCCAGCAGCGTTACAGGGGTTCACGAGCAGTACTTC. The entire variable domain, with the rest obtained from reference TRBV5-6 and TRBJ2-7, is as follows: DAGVTQSPTHLIKTRGQQVTLRCSPKSGHDTVSWYQQALGQGPQFIFQYYEEEERQRGNFPDRFSGHQFPNYSSELNVNALLLGDSALYLCASSVTGVHEQYFGPGTRLTVT.

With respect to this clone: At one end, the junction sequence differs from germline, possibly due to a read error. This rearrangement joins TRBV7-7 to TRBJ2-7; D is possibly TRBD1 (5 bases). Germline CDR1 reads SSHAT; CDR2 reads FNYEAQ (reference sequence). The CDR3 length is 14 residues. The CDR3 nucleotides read TGTGCTAGCAGCTTAGAGATAGGGGCCTACGAGCAGTACTTC. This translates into CASSLEIGAYEQYF.

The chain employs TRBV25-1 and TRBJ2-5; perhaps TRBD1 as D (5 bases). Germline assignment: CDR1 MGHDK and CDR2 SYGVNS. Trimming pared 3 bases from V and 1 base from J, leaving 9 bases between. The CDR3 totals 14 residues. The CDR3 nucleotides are TGTGCCAGCAGTGACTGGGGCACCCAAGAGACCCAGTACTTC. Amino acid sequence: CASSDWGTQETQYF.

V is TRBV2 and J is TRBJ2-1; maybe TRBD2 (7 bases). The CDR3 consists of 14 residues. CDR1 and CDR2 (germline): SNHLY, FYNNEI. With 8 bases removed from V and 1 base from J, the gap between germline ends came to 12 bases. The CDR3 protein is CASGGAGSYNEQFF. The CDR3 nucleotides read TGTGCCAGCGGGGGGGCGGGGTCCTACAATGAGCAGTTCTTC.

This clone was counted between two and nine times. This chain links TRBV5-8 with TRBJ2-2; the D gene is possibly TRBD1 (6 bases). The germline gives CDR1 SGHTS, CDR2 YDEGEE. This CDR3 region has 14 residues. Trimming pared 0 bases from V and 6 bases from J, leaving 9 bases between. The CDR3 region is CASSLEWGPGELFF. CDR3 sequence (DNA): TGTGCCAGCAGCTTGGAGTGGGGGCCCGGGGAGCTGTTTTTT.

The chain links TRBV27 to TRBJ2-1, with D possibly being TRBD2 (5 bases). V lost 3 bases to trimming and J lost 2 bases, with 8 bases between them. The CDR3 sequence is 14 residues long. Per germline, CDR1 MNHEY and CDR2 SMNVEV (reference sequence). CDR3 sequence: CASSFSDTYNEQFF. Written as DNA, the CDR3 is TGTGCCAGCAGTTTTAGCGACACCTACAATGAGCAGTTCTTC.

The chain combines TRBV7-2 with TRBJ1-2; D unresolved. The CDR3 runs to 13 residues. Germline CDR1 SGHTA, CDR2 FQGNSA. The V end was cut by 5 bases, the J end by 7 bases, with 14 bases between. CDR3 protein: CASSPAGRPGYTF. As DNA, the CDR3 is TGTGCCAGCAGCCCAGCCGGAAGGCCTGGCTACACCTTC.

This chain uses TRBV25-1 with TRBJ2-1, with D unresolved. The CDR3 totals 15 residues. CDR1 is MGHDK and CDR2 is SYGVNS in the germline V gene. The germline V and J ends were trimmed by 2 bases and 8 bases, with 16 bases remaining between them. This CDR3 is CASSEPGLGSDEQFF. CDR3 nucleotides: TGTGCCAGCAGTGAACCCGGTTTAGGATCGGATGAGCAGTTCTTC.

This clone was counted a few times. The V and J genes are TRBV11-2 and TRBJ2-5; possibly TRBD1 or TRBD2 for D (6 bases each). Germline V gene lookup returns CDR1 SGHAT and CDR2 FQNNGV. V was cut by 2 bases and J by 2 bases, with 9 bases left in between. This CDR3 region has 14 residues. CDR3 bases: TGTGCCAGCAGCTTACGGGGGCCACAAGAGACCCAGTACTTC. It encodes CASSLRGPQETQYF.